The T cell receptor beta chain under discussion was sequenced for a study of beta chain features in type 1 diabetes. Donors underwent one heparinised blood draw, about 0.12 L on average. It was via CD45RO/CCR7/CD25/CD127/CD95/CD27 that CD4+ naive, central memory, regulatory and stem cell-like memory cells were sorted. Looked up from germline, CDR1 is KGHSH and CDR2 is LQKENI. Trimming pared 2 bases from V and 4 bases from J, leaving 8 bases between. This CDR3 spans 13 amino acids. General study results and limits: Across all four CD4+ subsets, people with type 1 diabetes showed modestly shorter TCRB CDR3s.

The entirety of the isolated RNA underwent reverse transcription, so expressed TCRB transcripts were sequenced. Using immunoSEQ multiplex PCR, the repertoire was profiled, and TCRdb retains in-frame clones only, with some absent. The repertoire has under 300,000 clones, 15% to 20% of them found once; the top ten carry approximately 0.086%. This clone was seen a single time. Its antigen remains unknown. The specimen sequenced was naive CD4+ T cells from blood. The clonotype was recovered from a man aged 30 to 39 with type 1 diabetes. The V gene is TRBV18, the J gene TRBJ1-2; D gene unclear. The CDR3, as DNA: TGTGCCAGCTCACCAGGGGAGGGCTATGGCTACACCTTC. This encodes CASSPGEGYGYTF.